This TCR beta chain originates from a study of cytomegalovirus exposure and HLA in healthy donors. General study points: Later, an analysis showed that TCR beta chains associated with HLA were more clonally expanded than others that were equally common. It was approximately 160 TCR beta chains that were listed as cytomegalovirus-associated.

As regards this clone: As yet, its antigen is unknown.

With 60 Vbeta and 13 Jbeta primers, the PCR was carried out. Method: immunoSEQ multiplex PCR; TCRdb's copy keeps in-frame clones and lacks some. The sample table includes 150,000 to 200,000 clones. The CDR3 totals 17 residues. J gave up 7 bases and V 5 bases, and 16 bases lay outside the gene matches. The V gene's germline CDR1 is SGHNT and CDR2 YENEEA. The chain couples TRBV11-3 to TRBJ2-1, with TRBD2 matching over 8 bases. The sample consisted of PBMCs. The sequence came from a woman in her late teens or twenties in good health and CMV-seropositive. DNA for the CDR3: TGTGCCAGCAGCCCAACCCCCGGGCGGGGGGCAGGAAATGAGCAGTTCTTC. Encoded protein: CASSPTPGRGAGNEQFF.